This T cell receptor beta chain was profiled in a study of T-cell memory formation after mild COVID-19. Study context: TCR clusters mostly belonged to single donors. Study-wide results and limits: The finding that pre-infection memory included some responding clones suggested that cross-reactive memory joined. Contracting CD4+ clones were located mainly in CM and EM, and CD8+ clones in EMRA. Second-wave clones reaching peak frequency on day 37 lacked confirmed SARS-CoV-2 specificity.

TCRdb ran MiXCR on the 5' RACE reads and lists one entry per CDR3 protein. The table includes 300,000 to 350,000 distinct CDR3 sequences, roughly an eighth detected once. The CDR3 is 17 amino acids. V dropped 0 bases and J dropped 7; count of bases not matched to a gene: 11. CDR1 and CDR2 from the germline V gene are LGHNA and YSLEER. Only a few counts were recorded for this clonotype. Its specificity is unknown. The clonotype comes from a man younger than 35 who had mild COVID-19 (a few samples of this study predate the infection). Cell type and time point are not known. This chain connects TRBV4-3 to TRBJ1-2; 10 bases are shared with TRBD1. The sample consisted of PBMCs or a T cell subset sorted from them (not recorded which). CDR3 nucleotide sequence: TGCGCCAGCAGCCAAGATCCATGGACAGGGGGGTCTGGTGGCTACACCTTC. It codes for CASSQDPWTGGSGGYTF.